This TCR beta chain was documented in a study of T and B cells in COVID-19 patients. Study context: Recovered patients mostly had mild to moderate COVID-19 managed as outpatients. Of roughly 21 active-infection patients, 18 carried comorbidities linked to unfavorable COVID-19 outcome. Whole-study results and caveats: Symptomatic-phase blood samples from mildly ill patients and early samples from severe cases were scarce. Patients with COVID-19 reportedly showed strongly skewed T cell receptor beta variable and joining gene usage.

The table lists this clonotype with a few counts. Its antigen is unknown. Trimming cost V 3 bases and J 1 base, with 9 bases left between them. The CDR3 covers 14 residues. The germline gives CDR1 MNHEY, CDR2 SMNVEV (reference sequence). TRB was amplified from about 250-500 ng of blood genomic DNA. BIOMED2 TRB-A/B primer pools were used in multiplex TRB PCR. One entry per CDR3 protein results from TCRdb running MiXCR on the multiplex PCR reads. The sample includes fewer than 10,000 distinct CDR3 sequences, under 30% of them seen just once. Sequenced sample: blood. The receptor was isolated from a human donor who had recovered from COVID-19. The chain uses TRBV27 and TRBJ1-1; D not certain. Here the CDR3 reads CASSLVTGNTEAFF. For the CDR3, the DNA is TGTGCCAGCAGTTTGGTGACGGGGAACACTGAAGCTTTCTTT.